Each of the 22 T cell receptor beta chains below was sequenced from the same sample in a study of siplizumab effects on memory and regulatory T cells. TCRdb keeps only in-frame clones here, not all; method: immunoSEQ multiplex PCR. The sample holds over 100,000 clones, about 92% seen once. The sample taken for sequencing was Tregs sorted from blood. These receptors came from a human donor in good health.

This clone was seen only once. This sequence joins TRBV5-4 and TRBJ2-7; D is possibly TRBD1 or TRBD2 (6 bases each). Germline lookup yields CDR1 SGHNT and CDR2 YYREEE (reference sequence). The length of the CDR3 is 14 residues. V shed 4 bases and J shed 5 bases, with 16 bases lying between them. CDR3 protein: CASSPRHGGNEQYF. CDR3 bases: TGTGCCAGCAGCCCACGACACGGGGGCAACGAGCAGTACTTC.

V usage is TRBV5-1 and J usage is TRBJ1-1; D is undetermined. Deletions cut 0 bases from V and 4 bases from J, with 13 bases between. Germline CDR1 SGHRS, CDR2 YFSETQ. This CDR3 has 15 amino acids. CDR3 residues: CASSLVPNPSTEAFF. Here the CDR3 DNA reads TGCGCCAGCAGCTTGGTGCCAAATCCAAGCACTGAAGCTTTCTTT.

V is TRBV29-1 and J is TRBJ2-5; D tentatively reads TRBD1 or TRBD2 (5 bases each). This CDR3 is 11 amino acids long. Germline V gene data show CDR1 as SQVTM and CDR2 as ANQGSEA. Here the CDR3 DNA reads TGCGGCGGTGGGGGCCAAGAGACCCAGTACTTC. Encoded protein: CGGGGQETQYF.

This clone was recorded only once. V usage is TRBV9 and J usage is TRBJ2-5; D is uncertain. V lost 2 bases and J 2 bases, leaving 7 bases between the germline ends. Germline CDR1 SGDLS, CDR2 YYNGEE. The CDR3 contains 13 residues. The CDR3 DNA follows: TGTGCCAGCAGCGTCGCCGGGCAAGAGACCCAGTACTTC. Its protein is CASSVAGQETQYF.

V is TRBV29-1 and J is TRBJ2-1; 9 bases align to TRBD2. The CDR3 runs to 16 residues. The V gene end was trimmed by 3 bases and the J gene end by 6 bases; junction bases not matched to a gene: 12. Looked up from germline, CDR1 is SQVTM and CDR2 is ANQGSEA. CDR3 in DNA: TGCAGCGTTGAGGCCGGGACTAGCTTTCGTCCCAATGAGCAGTTCTTC. Its protein is CSVEAGTSFRPNEQFF.

This rearrangement joins TRBV7-9 to TRBJ2-4; D is undetermined. The CDR3 spans 15 residues. Deletions cut 3 bases from V and 7 bases from J, with 16 bases between. Germline V gene sequence: CDR1 SEHNR, CDR2 FQNEAQ (reference sequence). CDR3 DNA: TGTGCCAGCAGCTTTTCTTCGGTATTTTGGAACATTCAGTACTTC. This codes for CASSFSSVFWNIQYF. The full variable domain, with the rest looked up from reference TRBV7-9 and TRBJ2-4, is DTGVSQNPRHKITKRGQNVTFRCDPISEHNRLYWYRQTLGQGPEFLTYFQNEAQLEKSRLLSDRFSAERPKGSFSTLEIQRTEQGDSAMYLCASSFSSVFWNIQYFGAGTRLSVL.

There are a few counts of this clone. V and J are TRBV19 and TRBJ1-5; TRBD1 matches 8 bases. The CDR3 contains 16 residues. The germline gives CDR1 LNHDA, CDR2 SQIVND (reference sequence). V shed 4 bases and J 1 base; nucleotides not matched to a gene: 6. The CDR3 sequence is CASSTRQGLSNQPQHF. In DNA, the CDR3 is TGTGCCAGTAGTACCAGACAGGGGCTAAGCAATCAGCCCCAGCATTTT.

The genes are TRBV5-5 and TRBJ2-7, with D maybe TRBD2 (5 bases). The CDR3 totals 17 residues. Trimming cost V 0 bases and J 4 bases, with 20 bases left between them. Germline assignment: CDR1 SGHKS and CDR2 YYEKEE (reference sequence). In DNA, the CDR3 is TGTGCCAGCAGCTTGGCCCTGGGGAGTATAAGAAATTACGAGCAGTACTTC. Its protein is CASSLALGSIRNYEQYF.

V and J are TRBV7-2 and TRBJ2-1, with D hard to call. Germline lookup yields CDR1 SGHTA and CDR2 FQGNSA. V lost 5 bases and J 1 base, leaving 6 bases between the germline ends. The CDR3 loop spans 13 amino acids. The CDR3 DNA sequence: TGTGCCAGCAGCCCTGGATCCTACAATGAGCAGTTCTTC. Translated, it gives CASSPGSYNEQFF.

This clone has a single count. The chain couples TRBV6-5 to TRBJ2-3, with D unresolved. The CDR3 is 13 amino acids. Germline V gene data show CDR1 as MNHEY and CDR2 as SVGAGI. The V end lost 2 bases, the J end lost 1 base, and 4 bases lay between the germline ends. The CDR3 protein is CASSYGGTDTQYF. The DNA of the CDR3 is TGTGCCAGCAGTTACGGGGGCACAGATACGCAGTATTTT.

The chain uses TRBV5-1 and TRBJ2-1; TRBD2 is a possible D gene (6 bases). The CDR3 contains 14 residues. Per the germline V gene, CDR1 is SGHRS and CDR2 is YFSETQ. V shed 4 bases and J shed 7 bases, with 15 bases lying between them. The DNA for the CDR3 is TGCGCCAGCAGCATTGCCCCGGGGAGGAATGAGCAGTTCTTC. Translated: CASSIAPGRNEQFF.

V and J are TRBV29-1 and TRBJ2-7, with TRBD1 matching 8 bases. From germline, CDR1 is SQVTM and CDR2 ANQGSEA. CDR3 length: 14 residues. J was trimmed by 1 base and V by 5 bases; bases with no gene match: 7. This chain's CDR3 is CSVSWTGPSYEQYF. CDR3 DNA sequence: TGCAGCGTTTCTTGGACAGGGCCTTCCTACGAGCAGTACTTC.

The chain links TRBV10-3 to TRBJ1-5; weak D call: TRBD1 (5 bases). The V gene lost 3 bases and the J gene lost 5 bases, with 14 bases spanning the gap. The CDR3 is made up of 15 amino acids. The germline V gene has CDR1 ENHRY and CDR2 SYGVKD. As DNA, the CDR3 is TGTGCCATCAGTGAAGAAGGGACGAGGGATCAGCCCCAGCATTTT. Translating gives CAISEEGTRDQPQHF.

The CDR3 DNA sequence: TGTGCCACCGGAGCGGGAGCCCCAGATACGCAGTATTTT. Translation: CATGAGAPDTQYF. The gene calls are TRBV19 and TRBJ2-3; 8 positions agree with TRBD2. The length of the CDR3 is 13 residues. CDR1 and CDR2 (germline): LNHDA, SQIVND (reference sequence). J gave up 4 bases and V 10 bases, and 7 bases lay outside the gene matches.

The chain links TRBV30 to TRBJ2-7; D unresolved. Germline CDR1 is GTSNPN and CDR2 is SVGIG (reference sequence). Trimming cost V 2 bases and J 4 bases, with 24 bases left between them. The CDR3 length is 17 residues. Written as DNA, the CDR3 is TGTGCCTGGAGTCGTGACGTGGTCGCCCTGAGAAAATACGAGCAGTACTTC. Its translation: CAWSRDVVALRKYEQYF. Looking up the rest from reference TRBV30 and TRBJ2-7 gives the full variable domain: SQTIHQWPATLVQPVGSPLSLECTVEGTSNPNLYWYRQAAGRGLQLLFYSVGIGQISSEVPQNLSASRPQDRQFILSSKKLLLSDSGFYLCAWSRDVVALRKYEQYFGPGTRLTVT.

V usage is TRBV27 and J usage is TRBJ2-6; 10 positions match TRBD2. V gave up 5 bases and J gave up 1 base; unmatched junction bases: 8. This CDR3 contains 18 residues. Germline-derived CDR1 and CDR2 are MNHEY and SMNVEV (reference sequence). CDR3 nucleotide sequence: TGTGCCAGCAGTACTACGACTAGCGGGTTTTCTGGGGCCAACGTCCTGACTTTC. Translation gives CASSTTTSGFSGANVLTF. The full variable domain, its missing parts supplied by reference TRBV27 and TRBJ2-6, is EAQVTQNPRYLITVTGKKLTVTCSQNMNHEYMSWYRQDPGLGLRQIYYSMNVEVTDKGDVPEGYKVSRKEKRNFPLILESPSPNQTSLYFCASSTTTSGFSGANVLTFGAGSRLTVL.

This sequence joins TRBV2 and TRBJ2-5; the match to TRBD2 covers 8 bases. This CDR3 comprises 15 residues. V dropped 4 bases and J dropped 2; count of bases not matched to a gene: 6. In germline, CDR1 is SNHLY, CDR2 FYNNEI. The CDR3 sequence: CASSGETSAQETQYF. The DNA of the CDR3 is TGTGCCAGCAGTGGGGAGACTAGCGCACAAGAGACCCAGTACTTC.

V gene TRBV5-4 combines with J gene TRBJ1-2; 9 nucleotides agree with TRBD1. Looked up from germline, CDR1 is SGHNT and CDR2 is YYREEE (reference sequence). This CDR3 comprises 15 residues. With V trimmed by 4 bases and J by 4 bases, 8 bases remained unmatched. CDR3: CASSTGQGLVYGYTF. For the CDR3, the DNA is TGTGCCAGCAGCACGGGACAGGGCTTAGTCTATGGCTACACCTTC.

The chain is built from TRBV29-1 and TRBJ1-2; no definite D call. V was pared by 4 bases and J by 2 bases, with 8 bases between. Per the germline V gene, CDR1 is SQVTM and CDR2 is ANQGSEA. This CDR3 has 12 amino acids. The CDR3 nucleotides read TGCAGCGTTGCTTACGTCAACTATGGCTACACCTTC. This codes for CSVAYVNYGYTF.

The chain recombines TRBV5-6 with TRBJ2-1; D remains unclear. The CDR3 spans 15 residues. Trimming stripped 2 bases from V and 4 bases from J, with 13 bases between. Germline values: CDR1 SGHDT, CDR2 YYEEEE. CDR3 nucleotide sequence: TGTGCCAGCAGCTTAACGGGCGGTTCTTACAATGAGCAGTTCTTC. Encoded protein: CASSLTGGSYNEQFF. Together with reference TRBV5-6 and TRBJ2-1, the CDR3 gives the full variable domain: DAGVTQSPTHLIKTRGQQVTLRCSPKSGHDTVSWYQQALGQGPQFIFQYYEEEERQRGNFPDRFSGHQFPNYSSELNVNALLLGDSALYLCASSLTGGSYNEQFFGPGTRLTVL.

V gene TRBV10-3 combines with J gene TRBJ2-7; 8 positions agree with TRBD2. Trimming removed 5 bases from V and 3 bases from J; junction bases left unmatched: 3. The CDR3 covers 13 residues. CDR1 and CDR2 (germline): ENHRY, SYGVKD. The DNA of the CDR3 is TGTGCCATCAGTTTAGCGGGACTCTACGAGCAGTACTTC. Its protein is CAISLAGLYEQYF.

This chain joins TRBV12-2 and TRBJ2-5. The J call may be wrong; the DNA end is better matched by TRBJ2-7. TRBV12-2 is a pseudogene. This CDR3 comprises 16 residues. CDR3 protein: CASRLARLKGTYEQYF. Here the CDR3 DNA reads TGTGCAAGTCGCTTAGCGCGATTAAAAGGAACCTACGAGCAGTACTTC.